The text below deals with one TCR beta chain. Assay: immunoSEQ multiplex PCR; the TCRdb copy retains only in-frame clones and omits some. This sample has about 180,000 clones; approximately 83% occur once, and the top ten carry 3.3%. The sample belongs to a study of blood T cell repertoires in COVID-19. V was pared by 4 bases and J by 7 bases, with 20 bases between. This CDR3 comprises 17 residues. Germline CDR1 LGHDT, CDR2 YNNKEL (reference sequence). The sequenced sample was peripheral blood. This clonotype was sampled from a man in his 60s with acute or convalescent COVID-19. V usage is TRBV3-1 (or the pseudogene TRBV3-2) and J usage is TRBJ1-6; D may be TRBD1 (5 bases). The CDR3 DNA reads as TGTGCCAGCAGCCCCCGGGCTCTCCCTGGGGGGAATTCACCCCTCCACTTT. Its translation is CASSPRALPGGNSPLHF.